This passage covers 23 T cell receptor beta chains from one sample sequenced in a study of shared clonotypes between healthy human individuals. Measured with immunoSEQ multiplex PCR; TCRdb has only the in-frame clones, and not every one. The sample has nearly 2 million clones; approximately 94% are singletons. Naive CD8 cells, CD45RO-negative and positively selected for CCR7, excluded terminally differentiated effector memory CD45RA+ cells. The specimen sequenced was naive CD8+ T cells sorted from blood. The receptors here all came from a man younger than 30 in good health.

The rearrangement links TRBV7-9 to TRBJ2-2, with no clear D. CDR1 is SEHNR, CDR2 FQNEAQ, per germline (reference sequence). This CDR3 comprises 14 residues. V was cut by 8 bases and J by 6 bases, with 16 bases left in between. CDR3 in DNA: TGTGCCAGCCTTGGTCCTCTTGTAGCCGGGGAGCTGTTTTTT. Translation gives CASLGPLVAGELFF.

The chain employs TRBV13 and TRBJ2-7; 9 bases match TRBD1. Per germline, CDR1 PRHDT and CDR2 FYEKMQ (reference sequence). The V segment lost 3 bases and the J segment 4 bases; nucleotides outside the gene matches: 10. The CDR3 consists of 16 residues. CDR3 region: CASSLGYGTGTYEQYF. CDR3 nucleotides: TGTGCCAGCAGCTTGGGATACGGGACAGGGACTTACGAGCAGTACTTC.

V gene TRBV15 combines with J gene TRBJ1-1; D is unresolved. Germline lookup yields CDR1 LNHNV and CDR2 YYDKDF (reference sequence). V lost 3 bases and J 4 bases, leaving 15 bases between the germline ends. This CDR3 is built from 15 residues. Here the CDR3 reads CATSSGKGWGTEAFF. The CDR3 nucleotides read TGTGCCACCAGCAGCGGTAAGGGCTGGGGCACTGAAGCTTTCTTT.

The V and J genes are TRBV6-1 and TRBJ1-1; D is unclear. The germline CDR1 and CDR2 sequences are MNHNS and SASEGT. Trimming took 1 base from V and 1 from J, leaving 7 bases between them. This CDR3 contains 14 residues. The CDR3 nucleotides read TGTGCCAGCAGTGAAGTTATCTGGAACACTGAAGCTTTCTTT. Translating gives CASSEVIWNTEAFF.

The chain employs TRBV2 and TRBJ1-2; D is unclear. The V end lost 6 bases, the J end lost 3 bases, and 17 bases lay between the germline ends. Germline CDR1 SNHLY, CDR2 FYNNEI. This CDR3 spans 15 amino acids. The CDR3 sequence: CASSPENPPYYGYTF. The CDR3 region has the DNA TGTGCCAGCAGCCCCGAGAACCCACCATACTATGGCTACACCTTC. Complete variable domain (other parts from reference TRBV2 and TRBJ1-2): EPEVTQTPSHQVTQMGQEVILRCVPISNHLYFYWYRQILGQKVEFLVSFYNNEISEKSEIFDDQFSVERPDGSNFTLKIRSTKLEDSAMYFCASSPENPPYYGYTFGSGTRLTVV.

The gene calls are TRBV7-6 and TRBJ2-7; D ambiguous. V gave up 2 bases and J gave up 4 bases, with 9 bases separating them. CDR1 and CDR2 (germline): SGHVS, FNYEAQ. This CDR3 is 13 amino acids long. The CDR3, as DNA: TGTGCCAGCAGCTTACAGGCAGATTACGAGCAGTACTTC. Translation: CASSLQADYEQYF. The full variable domain, rest sourced from reference TRBV7-6 and TRBJ2-7, is GAGVSQSPRYKVTKRGQDVALRCDPISGHVSLYWYRQALGQGPEFLTYFNYEAQQDKSGLPNDRFSAERPEGSISTLTIQRTEQRDSAMYRCASSLQADYEQYFGPGTRLTVT.

This clone was seen more than once but under ten times. The V gene is TRBV11-2, the J gene TRBJ1-1; D gene ambiguous. V was clipped by 5 bases and J by 4 bases, with 11 bases between them. Germline V gives CDR1 SGHAT, CDR2 FQNNGV. The CDR3 runs to 13 residues. The CDR3 nucleotides read TGTGCCAGCAGCAGAAGTAGGTTCACTGAAGCTTTCTTT. It translates to CASSRSRFTEAFF.

The gene calls are TRBV9 and TRBJ1-3, with no clear D. Trimming took off 3 bases at V and 4 bases at J, with 11 bases between the two ends. In germline, CDR1 is SGDLS, CDR2 YYNGEE. The length of the CDR3 is 14 residues. The CDR3 sequence: CASSAPLAGNTIYF. The CDR3 DNA reads TGTGCCAGCAGCGCCCCCTTAGCAGGAAACACCATATATTTT.

To note about this clone: A junction end diverges from the germline sequence, so it may reflect a read error. The chain combines TRBV7-7 with TRBJ2-7; D remains ambiguous. Germline loops: CDR1 SSHAT, CDR2 FNYEAQ (reference sequence). The CDR3 runs to 15 residues. The CDR3 nucleotides are TGTGCTAGCAGCTTAAACGCTGAGAGCTCCTACGAGCAGTACTTC. Encoded protein: CASSLNAESSYEQYF.

The chain combines TRBV4-1 with TRBJ1-2; 11 positions match TRBD1. V shed 0 bases, J shed 12 bases, and the junction held 9 bases outside the gene matches. The germline V gene has CDR1 MGHRA and CDR2 YSYEKL. This CDR3 has 15 residues. The CDR3 DNA is TGCGCCAGCAGCCAAGATTACGGGACAGGGGGTCTTCACACCTTC. It codes for CASSQDYGTGGLHTF.

The rearrangement joins TRBV5-5 to TRBJ2-7; no reliable D call. The V end lost 0 bases, the J end lost 1 base, and 11 bases lay between the germline ends. Germline-derived CDR1 and CDR2 are SGHKS and YYEKEE (reference sequence). The CDR3 sequence is 15 residues long. The CDR3 coding sequence is TGTGCCAGCAGCTTGGCGGCAGACCGGTCCTACGAGCAGTACTTC. Amino acids: CASSLAADRSYEQYF. Full variable domain (missing parts from reference TRBV5-5 and TRBJ2-7): DAGVTQSPTHLIKTRGQQVTLRCSPISGHKSVSWYQQVLGQGPQFIFQYYEKEERGRGNFPDRFSARQFPNYSSELNVNALLLGDSALYLCASSLAADRSYEQYFGPGTRLTVT.

The chain is built from TRBV10-3 and TRBJ2-5, with D uncertain. Trimming pared 3 bases from V and 2 bases from J, leaving 4 bases between. This CDR3 comprises 12 residues. Germline lookup yields CDR1 ENHRY and CDR2 SYGVKD. The CDR3: CAISDWQETQYF. DNA for the CDR3: TGTGCCATCAGTGACTGGCAAGAGACCCAGTACTTC.

The genes are TRBV19 and TRBJ2-1; D is perhaps TRBD1 or TRBD2 (6 bases each). Germline CDR1 is LNHDA and CDR2 is SQIVND (reference sequence). CDR3 length equals 14 residues. The V gene lost 3 bases and the J gene lost 8 bases, with 14 bases spanning the gap. CDR3 coding DNA: TGTGCCAGTAGTATCGGGGGCCTTAGGTATGAGCAGTTCTTC. Encoded protein: CASSIGGLRYEQFF.

The V and J genes are TRBV2 and TRBJ1-2; TRBD1 aligns across 10 bases. CDR1 and CDR2 (germline): SNHLY, FYNNEI. This CDR3 comprises 14 residues. V was pared by 4 bases and J by 9 bases, with 8 bases of the junction left unmatched. The CDR3 bases are TGTGCCAGCAGTGTGGGACAGGGGATCGGGAGCTACACCTTC. It translates to CASSVGQGIGSYTF.

CDR3 sequence (DNA): TGCAGCGTTGAAGATTGGGCCAGCAACACCGGGGAGCTGTTTTTT. Translation gives CSVEDWASNTGELFF. The chain is built from TRBV29-1 and TRBJ2-2, with unresolved D. Trimming stripped 0 bases from V and 2 bases from J, with 10 bases between. CDR3 length: 15 amino acids. The germline CDR1 and CDR2 sequences are SQVTM and ANQGSEA.

The chain links TRBV4-3 to TRBJ2-7; 13 nucleotides align to TRBD2. The V gene end was trimmed by 0 bases and the J gene end by 7 bases; junction bases not matched to a gene: 3. In germline, CDR1 is LGHNA, CDR2 YSLEER. CDR3 length: 15 amino acids. The CDR3: CASSQDQLAGGEQYF. The CDR3 coding sequence is TGCGCCAGCAGCCAAGATCAACTAGCGGGAGGGGAGCAGTACTTC.

This sequence joins TRBV19 and TRBJ2-1; TRBD2 matches at 13 bases. The CDR3 consists of 16 residues. V lost 6 bases, J lost 7 bases, and 9 bases stayed unmatched. Per germline, CDR1 LNHDA and CDR2 SQIVND (reference sequence). CDR3 in amino acids: CASSLYQGLAGNEQFF. CDR3 bases: TGTGCCAGTAGCCTGTACCAGGGACTAGCGGGAAATGAGCAGTTCTTC. Full variable domain (remainder filled in from reference TRBV19 and TRBJ2-1): DGGITQSPKYLFRKEGQNVTLSCEQNLNHDAMYWYRQDPGQGLRLIYYSQIVNDFQKGDIAEGYSVSREKKESFPLTVTSAQKNPTAFYLCASSLYQGLAGNEQFFGPGTRLTVL.

The chain combines TRBV28 with TRBJ2-7; no reliable D call. Germline values: CDR1 MDHEN, CDR2 SYDVKM. This CDR3 is 12 amino acids long. With 6 bases removed from V and 1 base from J, the gap between germline ends came to 7 bases. CDR3 sequence (DNA): TGTGCCAGCAGCGCCCTTTCCTACGAGCAGTACTTC. Encoded protein: CASSALSYEQYF.

The chain links TRBV6-5 to TRBJ2-1, with 7 bases aligning to TRBD1. The CDR3 spans 16 residues. The junction had 8 bases not matched to a gene; V was cut back by 2 bases and J by 4 bases. CDR1 is MNHEY, CDR2 SVGAGI, per germline. In nucleotides, the CDR3 is TGTGCCAGCAGTTACCCGACAGGGCTCGGATACAATGAGCAGTTCTTC. Translated, it gives CASSYPTGLGYNEQFF.

The chain is built from TRBV4-1 and TRBJ1-1; perhaps TRBD1 as D (6 bases). Trimming removed 5 bases at V and 3 bases at J, with 16 bases between. Germline loops: CDR1 MGHRA, CDR2 YSYEKL. The CDR3 totals 15 residues. CDR3 in DNA: TGCGCCAGCAGCGCCGGGGGGCCGGTGGACACTGAAGCTTTCTTT. Amino acids: CASSAGGPVDTEAFF.

The chain recombines TRBV27 with TRBJ2-5; TRBD2 agrees at 12 bases. The V and J ends lost 6 bases and 2 bases, in that order; junction bases with no gene match: 10. The germline V gene encodes CDR1 MNHEY and CDR2 SMNVEV (reference sequence). The CDR3 has 17 amino acids. CDR3 sequence (DNA): TGTGCCAGCAGCGGACTAGCGGGGTACAAAATACAAGAGACCCAGTACTTC. Encoded protein: CASSGLAGYKIQETQYF.

As concerns this clone: Additional DNA sequences in this sample encode the identical CDR3. The chain uses TRBV5-6 and TRBJ2-1; D is uncertain. CDR1 is SGHDT and CDR2 is YYEEEE in the germline V gene. The CDR3 sequence is 12 residues long. Trimming removed 0 bases at V and 4 bases at J, with 2 bases between. The CDR3 here is CASSLVYNEQFF. Here the CDR3 DNA reads TGTGCCAGCAGCTTGGTGTACAATGAGCAGTTCTTC. Full variable domain (outside the CDR3, taken from reference TRBV5-6 and TRBJ2-1): DAGVTQSPTHLIKTRGQQVTLRCSPKSGHDTVSWYQQALGQGPQFIFQYYEEEERQRGNFPDRFSGHQFPNYSSELNVNALLLGDSALYLCASSLVYNEQFFGPGTRLTVL.

This chain links TRBV28 with TRBJ1-1, with D possibly being TRBD1 (5 bases). Trimming removed 4 bases from V and 1 base from J, with 13 bases in between. In germline, CDR1 is MDHEN, CDR2 SYDVKM. The CDR3 is made up of 15 amino acids. The chain's CDR3 is CASSWPGEGNTEAFF. CDR3 nucleotides: TGTGCCAGCAGTTGGCCGGGGGAAGGGAACACTGAAGCTTTCTTT.